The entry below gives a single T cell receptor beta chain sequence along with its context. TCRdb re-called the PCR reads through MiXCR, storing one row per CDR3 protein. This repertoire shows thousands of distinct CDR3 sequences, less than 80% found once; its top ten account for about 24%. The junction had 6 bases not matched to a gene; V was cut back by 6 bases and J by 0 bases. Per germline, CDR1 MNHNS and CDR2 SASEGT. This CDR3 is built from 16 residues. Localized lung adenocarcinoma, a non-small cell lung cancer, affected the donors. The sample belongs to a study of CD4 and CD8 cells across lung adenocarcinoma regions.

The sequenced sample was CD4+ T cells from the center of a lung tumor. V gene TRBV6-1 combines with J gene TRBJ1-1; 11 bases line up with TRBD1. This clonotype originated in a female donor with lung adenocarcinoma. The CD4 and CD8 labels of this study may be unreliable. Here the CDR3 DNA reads TGTGCCAGCAGAAAGGGGGGACAGGGGGTGAACACTGAAGCTTTCTTT. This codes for CASRKGGQGVNTEAFF.